The entry that follows covers one TCR beta chain sequence. Under the authors' procedure: For nucleated cells, counts were estimated from reference gene primer amplification. TCRdb's table, derived via immunoSEQ multiplex PCR, lists solely in-frame clones and lacks some. V and J calls plus clone size are reproduced from that table; the DNA served to infer D and trimming. This table has around 170,000 clones, about 81% appearing once. This record comes from a study of blood T cell repertoires in COVID-19. The CDR3 contains 10 residues. The V end lost 11 bases, the J end lost 3 bases, and 8 bases lay between the germline ends. Looked up from germline, CDR1 is LGHNT and CDR2 is FRNRAP.

The sequenced sample consisted of peripheral blood. V is TRBV12-5 and J is TRBJ2-7, with D hard to call. This TCR was sampled from a woman older than 75 with COVID-19, enrolled during active disease. The chain's CDR3 is CALIHYEQYF. The CDR3 DNA sequence: TGTGCTCTCATACACTACGAGCAGTACTTC.